This T cell receptor beta chain appears in the sequencing data of a study of Ad26.COV2.S vaccination and SARS-CoV-2 variants. Study-wide points: Participants given vaccine showed non-spike TCR breadth similar to that of placebo recipients.

The sample's treatment: around 19 received Ad26.COV2.S at low or high dose, single or two shots; roughly five received placebo; per-sample allocation not given. Sampling was performed 63 days after the first vaccine or placebo injection. This person who donated was an adult of 18-55 years in Boston. Germline V CDR1 and CDR2: MNHEY, SVGAGI. Trimming at V came to 7 bases and at J to 9 bases, leaving 11 bases not matched to a gene. This CDR3 region has 14 residues. Repertoires were generated with immunoSEQ multiplex PCR, while TCRdb's copy carries only in-frame clones and drops some. The sample contains a few hundred thousand clones, 80% to 95% of which appear only once. As to this clone: Its antigen is still unknown.

This chain joins TRBV6-5 and TRBJ2-1; 8 bases fit TRBD2. The material sequenced was peripheral blood, taken in a trial of Ad26.COV2.S vaccine versus placebo. This TCR was sampled from a person aged 18-65 years who received the Ad26.COV2.S COVID-19 vaccine or a placebo. CDR3 DNA sequence: TGTGCCAGCACCCCGGGACTAGGTTTAAGTGAGCAGTTCTTC. It specifies CASTPGLGLSEQFF.